This T cell receptor (beta chain) was identified during a study of shared clonotypes between healthy human individuals. There are 15 residues in the CDR3. Trimming removed 7 bases from V and 4 bases from J; junction bases left unmatched: 12. Germline V CDR1 and CDR2: SNHLY, FYNNEI. The table came from immunoSEQ multiplex PCR; TCRdb's copy has only in-frame clones and leaves some out. In the table there are some 2,100,000 clones, 93% of which are singletons. The naive CD8 fraction comprised CD45RO-negative cells positively selected for CCR7 and excluded terminally differentiated effector memory CD45RA+ cells.

The sequence was collected from a man aged 18 to 29 in good health. Some clones in this sample may be carry-over from other donors' samples. The sequencing input was naive CD8+ T cells from PBMCs. This chain connects TRBV2 to TRBJ1-2, with 7 bases aligning to TRBD1. The CDR3 here is CASILSPGGGYGYTF. DNA of the CDR3: TGTGCCAGCATTCTCTCCCCAGGGGGTGGCTATGGCTACACCTTC.